This entry features one T cell receptor (beta chain) sequence. The antigen remains unidentified. J lost 5 bases, V lost 5 bases, and 4 bases had no gene match. Germline assignment: CDR1 SGHAT and CDR2 FQNNGV. The CDR3 covers 15 residues. This sample stems from a study of shared clonotypes between healthy human individuals. Whole-study results and caveats: The study sampled only blood, and tissue repertoires likely differ. Between a few donors, naive CD4 clonotypes were shared at a level of approximately 5%. An anticipated effect of sequencing depth on clonotype sharing among donors was recognized. Clonotypes which were not shared had lower generation probabilities than clonotypes that all four donors shared.

Assay: immunoSEQ multiplex PCR; the TCRdb copy retains only in-frame clones and omits some. The sample carries approximately 2.4 million clones, more than 90% recorded once. The sequenced sample was naive CD4+ T cells sorted from blood. Subset described: CD45RA+ positively selected. The clonotype comes from a man aged 18 to 29 in good health. The chain links TRBV11-2 to TRBJ2-2, with 11 positions matching TRBD2. This CDR3 is CASSPSGGKTGELFF. In DNA, the CDR3 is TGTGCCAGCAGCCCTAGCGGGGGGAAGACCGGGGAGCTGTTTTTT.